This is a list of T cell receptor beta chains from one sample in a study of blood T cell repertoires in COVID-19. Generated by immunoSEQ multiplex PCR, the TCRdb table keeps only in-frame clones and is missing some. The repertoire includes 250,000 to 300,000 clones, approximately 86% of them detected once, and roughly 2% sits in the top ten. Sequencing used peripheral blood. All receptors derive from a woman aged 45-65 years who had recovered from COVID-19. Each CDR3 is given with its conserved first and last residue. Fields, in order: clone size, D gene, CDR3 length, J gene, V gene, CDR3 DNA, CDR3 protein. The D gene is left open where the match is weak. The size field is filled for only some rows; it gives once, few, many or a size class.

>few|TRBD1|13|TRBJ1-1|TRBV18
TGTGCCAGCTCGGACAGGGGAGGGACTGAAGCTTTCTTT
CASSDRGGTEAFF
>few|.|11|TRBJ1-2|TRBV3-1/TRBV3-2
TGTGCCAGCAGCCAGTCGCGTGGCTACACCTTC
CASSQSRGYTF
>.|.|13|TRBJ2-2|TRBV11-1
TGTGCCAGCACCGTTGACAGTACCGGGGAGCTGTTTTTT
CASTVDSTGELFF
>.|.|13|TRBJ2-7|TRBV11-2
TGTGCCAGCAGCTTAGTCGGGGGAGACGAGCAGTACTTC
CASSLVGGDEQYF
>once|TRBD1|14|TRBJ1-2|TRBV5-4
TGTGCCAGCAGCTTGGTGGGACAGGGGAGAGGCTACACCTTC
CASSLVGQGRGYTF
>once|.|15|TRBJ1-1|TRBV19
TGTGCCAGTAACCAGGGGCCCGAAATGAACACTGAAGCTTTCTTT
CASNQGPEMNTEAFF
>.|TRBD1|16|TRBJ1-1|TRBV27
TGTGCCAGCAGGGATACTCCCAGGGGGCGTGGCACTGAAGCTTTCTTT
CASRDTPRGRGTEAFF
>.|TRBD1|16|TRBJ2-2|TRBV9
TGTGCCAGCAGCGTAGGGGGACAGGGGTGGACCGGGGAGCTGTTTTTT
CASSVGGQGWTGELFF
>.|TRBD2|13|TRBJ2-3|TRBV27
TGTGCCAGCAGTTCTGGGGGACTAGCGGGAGAAGACTTT
CASSSGGLAGEDF
>.|.|15|TRBJ2-7|TRBV21-1
TGTGCCAGCAGCAAGGGACTAGCGGGGCCCTACGAGCAGTACTTC
CASSKGLAGPYEQYF
>.|.|13|TRBJ1-6|TRBV20-1
TGCAGTGCTAGTCTCGATCAGATCTCACCCCTCCACTTT
CSASLDQISPLHF
>.|.|16|TRBJ2-3|TRBV5-6
TGTGCCAGCAGCCCACGGGACTTGCGGCAGACAGATACGCAGTATTTT
CASSPRDLRQTDTQYF
>.|TRBD1|15|TRBJ1-2|TRBV11-2
TGTGCCAGCAGCCCCGGGGACAGGAGAATCTATGGCTACACCTTC
CASSPGDRRIYGYTF
>.|TRBD2|16|TRBJ2-3|TRBV3-1/TRBV3-2
TGTGCCAGCAGCCAAGGGCCTGGTCGGGGGGGAGATACGCAGTATTTT
CASSQGPGRGGDTQYF
>.|TRBD2|16|TRBJ2-3|TRBV9
TGTGCCAGCAGCGTAGGGCTAGCGGCCAACACAGATACGCAGTATTTT
CASSVGLAANTDTQYF
>.|.|16|TRBJ2-1|TRBV11-2
TGTGCCAGCAGCTTAGAACTAGCCCGTATGGGGGATGAGCAGTTCTTC
CASSLELARMGDEQFF
>once|.|12|TRBJ2-5|TRBV2
TGTGCCAGCAGGCAGGGGGGAGAGACCCAGTACTTC
CASRQGGETQYF
>.|.|14|TRBJ2-3|TRBV11-3
TGTGCCAGCAGCTTAGACCAGGGCACAGATACGCAGTATTTT
CASSLDQGTDTQYF
>.|TRBD1|14|TRBJ1-5|TRBV6-5
TGTGCCAGCAGTAGGGACAGGGGGGATCAGCCCCAGCATTTT
CASSRDRGDQPQHF
>.|.|13|TRBJ1-2|TRBV30
TGTGCCTGGGGCGGGGGGGTAAACTATGGCTACACCTTC
CAWGGGVNYGYTF
>.|.|13|TRBJ1-2|TRBV10-2
TGCGCCAGCAGGGACACAGTGACCTATGGCTACACCTTC
CASRDTVTYGYTF
>few|TRBD2|14|TRBJ2-7|TRBV10-3
TGTGCCATCAGTTATACTAGCGGGGGCTACGAGCAGTACTTC
CAISYTSGGYEQYF
>.|TRBD2|16|TRBJ2-1|TRBV7-2
TGTGCCAGCAGCCGGGGACTAGCGGGAGGGGACAATGAGCAGTTCTTC
CASSRGLAGGDNEQFF
>.|.|10|TRBJ1-6|TRBV20-1
TGCAGTGATGAGGCTTCACCCCTCCACTTT
CSDEASPLHF
>.|TRBD2|17|TRBJ2-2|TRBV9
TGTGCCAGCAGCGTAGGGCTAGCGGGAATCGACACCGGGGAGCTGTTTTTT
CASSVGLAGIDTGELFF
>many|.|11|TRBJ1-3|TRBV30
TGTGCCATAGTTTACGGAAACACCATATATTTT
CAIVYGNTIYF
>.|TRBD2|15|TRBJ2-1|TRBV4-2
TGTGCCAGCAGCCGCGGGAGACTAGCATTAAATGAGCAGTTCTTC
CASSRGRLALNEQFF
>.|TRBD2|19|TRBJ2-3|TRBV19
TGTGCCAGTAGTATCAGTTCTAGCGGATACTCCCGAAGCACAGATACGCAGTATTTT
CASSISSSGYSRSTDTQYF
>.|.|15|TRBJ1-1|TRBV29-1
TGCAGCGTTGGGATGGGATGGGGGGGCGAGACTGAAGCTTTCTTT
CSVGMGWGGETEAFF